This passage covers 27 T cell receptor beta chains from one sample sequenced in a study of T cell responses to AZD1222 COVID-19 vaccine. TCRdb's table, derived via immunoSEQ multiplex PCR, lists solely in-frame clones and lacks some. Altogether 84,000 or so clones are present, 75% to 95% being singletons, with the ten largest covering 3% to 3.5%. The specimen comprised peripheral blood, sampled 28 days after the second AZD1222 dose. The receptors stem from an adult who received the AZD1222 COVID-19 vaccine.

The V call is TRBV12-3 or TRBV12-4, the J call TRBJ1-2; D may be TRBD1 (5 bases). The CDR3 covers 13 residues. Trimming took off 2 bases at V and 7 bases at J, with 11 bases between the two ends. The CDR3 nucleotides are TGTGCCAGCAGTTTAAGGGGAAGCCGTGGCTACACCTTC. It translates to CASSLRGSRGYTF.

The chain joins TRBV7-3 to TRBJ2-1; TRBD1 is a possible D gene (6 bases). There are 15 residues in the CDR3. The germline V gene encodes CDR1 SGHTA and CDR2 FQGTGA. V was shortened by 3 bases and J by 5 bases, with 14 bases between the two germline ends. This chain's CDR3 is CASSFPGQGHNEQFF. CDR3 DNA: TGTGCCAGCAGCTTTCCGGGACAAGGGCACAATGAGCAGTTCTTC. Full variable domain (rest looked up from reference TRBV7-3 and TRBJ2-1): GAGVSQTPSNKVTEKGKYVELRCDPISGHTALYWYRQSLGQGPEFLIYFQGTGAADDSGLPNDRFFAVRPEGSVSTLKIQRTERGDSAVYLCASSFPGQGHNEQFFGPGTRLTVL.

The chain recombines TRBV7-6 with TRBJ1-4; 11 bases are shared with TRBD1. The CDR3 consists of 16 residues. Germline-derived CDR1 and CDR2 are SGHVS and FNYEAQ. After removal of 3 bases from V and 4 bases from J, the junction contained 4 bases not matched to a gene. The CDR3: CASSLRDRGFNEKLFF. CDR3 DNA: TGTGCCAGCAGCTTGAGGGACAGGGGGTTTAATGAAAAACTGTTTTTT.

This rearrangement joins TRBV11-3 to TRBJ2-7; D gene uncertain. V lost 3 bases and J 4 bases, leaving 4 bases between the germline ends. Germline CDR1 SGHNT, CDR2 YENEEA. The CDR3 runs 11 residues. The DNA of the CDR3 is TGTGCCAGCAGCTTCACTTACGAGCAGTACTTC. Translating gives CASSFTYEQYF.

CDR3 loop: CASSQQHSTNEKLFF. The CDR3 nucleotides read TGTGCCAGCAGTCAACAGCATTCAACTAATGAAAAACTGTTTTTT. V and J are TRBV27 and TRBJ1-4; no clear D. In germline, CDR1 is MNHEY, CDR2 SMNVEV (reference sequence). CDR3 length: 15 residues. Trimming removed 5 bases from V and 0 bases from J, with 10 bases in between.

On this clone: The junction differs from germline at one of its ends, possibly a read error. The DNA of the CDR3 is TGTGCCAGCAGCCCCAGAATCTGGGGAGTAAACTTC. It yields the protein CASSPRIWGVNF. The rearrangement links TRBV12-3 or TRBV12-4 to TRBJ2-5; possible D gene TRBD2, 5 bases. The CDR3 length is 12 residues.

The genes are TRBV12-3 or TRBV12-4 and TRBJ1-2; D might be TRBD1 (6 bases). The CDR3 runs to 12 residues. V lost 8 bases and J lost 2, with 9 bases in between. CDR3 DNA: TGTGCCAGCTTAACAGGGAACTATGGCTACACCTTC. Translating gives CASLTGNYGYTF.

The chain joins TRBV19 to TRBJ1-5, with D possibly being TRBD1 (5 bases). Trimming stripped 5 bases from V and 6 bases from J, with 8 bases between. The germline CDR1 and CDR2 sequences are LNHDA and SQIVND (reference sequence). This CDR3 is built from 12 residues. CDR3 residues: CASSAGPQPQHF. The CDR3 DNA is TGTGCCAGTAGTGCGGGGCCTCAGCCCCAGCATTTT.

V gene TRBV7-2 combines with J gene TRBJ1-6; 7 positions match TRBD1. The ends lost 5 bases at V and 5 bases at J; junction bases unmatched: 6. CDR1 SGHTA and CDR2 FQGNSA come from the germline V gene. This CDR3 is 15 amino acids long. CDR3 coding DNA: TGTGCCAGCAGCCCGGGGCAGGGGGATAATTCACCCCTCCACTTT. It yields the protein CASSPGQGDNSPLHF.

On this clone: Other nucleotide sequences from this sample produce the same CDR3. The V gene is TRBV7-9, the J gene TRBJ1-1; no clear D gene. CDR3 length: 13 amino acids. Germline loops: CDR1 SEHNR, CDR2 FQNEAQ (reference sequence). Trimming stripped 2 bases from V and 1 base from J, with 5 bases between. In DNA form, the CDR3 reads TGTGCCAGCAGCTTATCGGGGAACACTGAAGCTTTCTTT. Protein sequence: CASSLSGNTEAFF.

The chain couples TRBV18 to TRBJ1-1, with 7 bases that match TRBD1. J gave up 0 bases and V 3 bases, and 7 bases lay outside the gene matches. Germline CDR1 KGHSH, CDR2 LQKENI. CDR3 length: 16 amino acids. The CDR3 region is CASSPPTGSLNTEAFF. The CDR3 DNA is TGTGCCAGCTCACCTCCGACAGGGTCACTGAACACTGAAGCTTTCTTT.

This chain joins TRBV28 and TRBJ1-2, with D tentatively TRBD1 (6 bases). The V gene's germline CDR1 is MDHEN and CDR2 SYDVKM. The CDR3 is made up of 15 amino acids. V gave up 6 bases and J gave up 7 bases, with 21 bases separating them. As DNA, the CDR3 is TGTGCCAGCAGCACAAACCCACAGGGCAGTGGTGGCTACACCTTC. Amino acids: CASSTNPQGSGGYTF.

This clone was observed once. The chain links TRBV6-5 to TRBJ1-4; weak D call: TRBD1 (5 bases). There are 13 residues in the CDR3. Germline V gene sequence: CDR1 MNHEY, CDR2 SVGAGI. The V gene lost 0 bases and the J gene lost 8 bases, with 7 bases spanning the gap. CDR3 amino acids: CASSYSPGEKLFF. DNA of the CDR3: TGTGCCAGCAGTTACTCGCCAGGGGAAAAACTGTTTTTT.

This clone was counted a few times. The chain employs TRBV3-1 (or the pseudogene TRBV3-2) and TRBJ1-4; D remains unclear. V dropped 4 bases and J dropped 4 bases, with 16 bases sitting between them. The germline CDR1 and CDR2 sequences are LGHDT and YNNKEL (reference sequence). This CDR3 has 16 amino acids. The CDR3 coding sequence is TGTGCCAGCAGCCGAATTGGAGCTGGATTTAATGAAAAACTGTTTTTT. This sequence encodes CASSRIGAGFNEKLFF.

The V call is TRBV7-6, the J call TRBJ1-1, with D maybe TRBD1 (5 bases). Per germline, CDR1 SGHVS and CDR2 FNYEAQ. Deletions cut 2 bases from V and 3 bases from J, with 7 bases between. The CDR3 length is 13 residues. For the CDR3, the DNA is TGTGCCAGCAGCTTAACGGGGGACACTGAAGCTTTCTTT. Residues: CASSLTGDTEAFF.

This rearrangement joins TRBV7-3 to TRBJ2-2; D remains ambiguous. Germline CDR1 SGHTA, CDR2 FQGTGA. The CDR3 is 15 amino acids. Trimming cost V 5 bases and J 1 base, with 11 bases left between them. CDR3 bases: TGTGCCAGCAGCCCCGCTCGGATGAACACCGGGGAGCTGTTTTTT. This encodes CASSPARMNTGELFF.

This chain uses TRBV7-9 with TRBJ2-2; TRBD2 matches 11 bases. The junction had 5 bases not matched to a gene; V was cut back by 8 bases and J by 3 bases. In germline, CDR1 is SEHNR, CDR2 FQNEAQ (reference sequence). This CDR3 has 15 residues. The CDR3 bases are TGTGCCAGCGGTCTAGCGGGAGGTTACACCGGGGAGCTGTTTTTT. It specifies CASGLAGGYTGELFF.

The chain employs TRBV28 and TRBJ1-2; D is unresolved. The CDR3 totals 16 residues. V lost 4 bases to trimming and J lost 0 bases, with 15 bases between them. Germline assignment: CDR1 MDHEN and CDR2 SYDVKM. The CDR3 nucleotides are TGTGCCAGCAGTTACTACTCCCGGTTAGCTAACTATGGCTACACCTTC. Protein: CASSYYSRLANYGYTF.

The chain is built from TRBV18 and TRBJ2-7; D remains ambiguous. The ends were cut back, 5 bases at V and 0 bases at J, with 8 bases in the middle. There are 13 residues in the CDR3. Germline CDR1 reads KGHSH; CDR2 reads LQKENI. The CDR3 is CASSSLGSYEQYF. In DNA form, the CDR3 reads TGTGCCAGCTCATCCCTGGGCTCCTACGAGCAGTACTTC.

The chain links TRBV14 to TRBJ2-1; 9 positions match TRBD1. CDR1 and CDR2 from the germline V gene are SGHDN and FVKESK. The V gene end was trimmed by 0 bases and the J gene end by 0 bases; junction bases not matched to a gene: 15. The length of the CDR3 is 21 residues. The CDR3 spells CASSQDYWGQGPSNSYNEQFF. DNA for the CDR3: TGTGCCAGCAGCCAAGATTATTGGGGACAGGGCCCCTCTAACTCCTACAATGAGCAGTTCTTC.

This rearrangement joins TRBV5-6 to TRBJ2-5, with D perhaps given as TRBD1 or TRBD2 (5 bases each). CDR3 length: 13 amino acids. Germline V gene lookup returns CDR1 SGHDT and CDR2 YYEEEE. The V and J ends lost 4 bases and 4 bases respectively, with 11 bases between them. This CDR3 is CASSTGRVETQYF. In DNA, the CDR3 is TGTGCCAGCAGCACGGGACGGGTAGAGACCCAGTACTTC.

The V call is TRBV6-5, the J call TRBJ1-1; no firm D call. CDR3 size: 14 residues. V was shortened by 2 bases and J by 2 bases, with 9 bases between the two germline ends. The V gene's germline CDR1 is MNHEY and CDR2 SVGAGI. The CDR3 spells CASSYEVLNTEAFF. In DNA form, the CDR3 reads TGTGCCAGCAGTTACGAGGTGCTAAACACTGAAGCTTTCTTT.

The CDR3 loop reads CASSEQEVYGYTF. CDR3 nucleotides: TGTGCCAGTAGTGAACAGGAAGTCTATGGCTACACCTTC. The chain joins TRBV19 to TRBJ1-2; D possibly corresponds to TRBD1 (5 bases). The CDR3 extends over 13 amino acids. The V gene lost 5 bases and the J gene lost 4 bases, with 11 bases spanning the gap. Germline-derived CDR1 and CDR2 are LNHDA and SQIVND (reference sequence).

The chain is built from TRBV7-9 and TRBJ2-1; D may be TRBD1 (6 bases). The CDR3 has 13 amino acids. Trimming cost V 1 base and J 6 bases, with 7 bases left between them. Germline V lookup: CDR1 SEHNR, CDR2 FQNEAQ (reference sequence). The CDR3 DNA is TGTGCCAGCAGCTTAGAAGGGGGCAATGAGCAGTTCTTC. It codes for CASSLEGGNEQFF.

This clone came up a few times. This chain links TRBV6-2 or TRBV6-3 with TRBJ1-5; TRBD1 is a possible D gene (5 bases). Trimming left V 5 bases short and J 5 bases short, with 13 bases between. The CDR3 loop spans 14 amino acids. Germline CDR1 and CDR2: MNHEY and SVGEGT. The CDR3 DNA sequence: TGTGCCAGCAGTCGTGACAGACCTTATCAGCCCCAGCATTTT. Encoded protein: CASSRDRPYQPQHF.

This chain connects TRBV28 to TRBJ2-3, with a tentative D call TRBD1 (7 bases). Trimming shortened V by 5 bases and J by 3 bases, and 12 bases separated the two germline ends. CDR1 and CDR2 (germline): MDHEN, SYDVKM. The CDR3 is 14 residues long. CDR3: CASSLQGGTDTQYF. The CDR3 DNA reads TGTGCCAGCAGTCTCCAGGGGGGAACAGATACGCAGTATTTT. The whole variable domain, remainder taken from reference TRBV28 and TRBJ2-3, is DVKVTQSSRYLVKRTGEKVFLECVQDMDHENMFWYRQDPGLGLRLIYFSYDVKMKEKGDIPEGYSVSREKKERFSLILESASTNQTSMYLCASSLQGGTDTQYFGPGTRLTVL.

The chain links TRBV5-8 to TRBJ2-1; 13 positions agree with TRBD2. This CDR3 spans 16 amino acids. With 4 bases clipped from V and 9 bases from J, the junction kept 10 bases outside the gene matches. Germline CDR1 is SGHTS and CDR2 is YDEGEE. In DNA form, the CDR3 reads TGTGCCAGCAGCCCCGGGACTAGCGGGAAGACGGGTGAGCAGTTCTTC. This gives the protein CASSPGTSGKTGEQFF. Combining the CDR3 with reference TRBV5-8 and TRBJ2-1 gives the whole variable domain EAGVTQSPTHLIKTRGQQATLRCSPISGHTSVYWYQQALGLGLQFLLWYDEGEERNRGNFPPRFSGRQFPNYSSELNVNALELEDSALYLCASSPGTSGKTGEQFFGPGTRLTVL.